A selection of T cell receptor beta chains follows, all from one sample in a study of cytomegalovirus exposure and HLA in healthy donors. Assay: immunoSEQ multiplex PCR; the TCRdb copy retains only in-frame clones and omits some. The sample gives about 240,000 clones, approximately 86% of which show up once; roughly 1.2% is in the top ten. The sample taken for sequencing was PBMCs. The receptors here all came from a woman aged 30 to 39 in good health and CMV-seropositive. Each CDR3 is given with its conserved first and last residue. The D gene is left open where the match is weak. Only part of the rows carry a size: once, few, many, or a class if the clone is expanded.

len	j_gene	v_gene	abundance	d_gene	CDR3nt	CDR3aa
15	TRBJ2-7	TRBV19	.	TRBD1	TGTGCCAGTAGTATAGCTGTGGGACAGATCTACGAGCAGTACTTC	CASSIAVGQIYEQYF
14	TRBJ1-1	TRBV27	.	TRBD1	TGTGCCAGCAGTCAGCGACAGGGGGGGACTGAAGCTTTCTTT	CASSQRQGGTEAFF
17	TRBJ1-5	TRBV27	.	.	TGTGCCAGCCGCGAGGTAAGGAGGGGTGGAAGCAATCAGCCCCAGCATTTT	CASREVRRGGSNQPQHF
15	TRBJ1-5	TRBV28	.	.	TGTGCCAGCAGTTGGGCGGCGGGGAGCAATCAGCCCCAGCATTTT	CASSWAAGSNQPQHF
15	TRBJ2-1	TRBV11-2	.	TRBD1	TGTGCCAGCAGCTTAGGGGGACAGACGTACAATGAGCAGTTCTTC	CASSLGGQTYNEQFF
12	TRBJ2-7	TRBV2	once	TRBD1	TGTGCCAGCAGGGACAGGGTGTGGAGGCAGTACTTC	CASRDRVWRQYF
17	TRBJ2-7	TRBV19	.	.	TGTGCCAGTAGTATTCAAAGCGGGCGGTCGGCTGGGAACGAGCAGTACTTC	CASSIQSGRSAGNEQYF
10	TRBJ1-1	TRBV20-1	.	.	TGCAGTGCCTCGGACTCTGAAGCTTTCTTT	CSASDSEAFF
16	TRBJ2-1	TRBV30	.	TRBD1	TGTGCCTGGAGCGGCCGGGACAGGGTTACCTACAATGAGCAGTTCTTC	CAWSGRDRVTYNEQFF
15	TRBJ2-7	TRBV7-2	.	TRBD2	TGTGCCAGCAGCTTACTAGCGGGCTCCTCCTACGAGCAGTACTTC	CASSLLAGSSYEQYF
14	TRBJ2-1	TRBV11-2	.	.	TGTGCCAGCAGCTTTCCGTGGGGGGAGGATGAGCAGTTCTTC	CASSFPWGEDEQFF
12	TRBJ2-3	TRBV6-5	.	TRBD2	TGTGCCAGCAGTTCCTCTAGCGGTACGCAGTATTTT	CASSSSSGTQYF
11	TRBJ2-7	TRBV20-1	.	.	TGCAGTGCTAGAGTACAGACCGAGCAGTACTTC	CSARVQTEQYF
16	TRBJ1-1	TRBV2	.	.	TGTGCCAGCAGTCTAACCAGAGGACAGTTGAACACTGAAGCTTTCTTT	CASSLTRGQLNTEAFF